This entry describes one T cell receptor beta chain. The antigen is unknown. The data were obtained in a study of CD8+ T cells in alopecia areata. For the study at large: The percentage of affected scalp area served as the score of severity for treated patients. Study-level points and caveats: TCR sharing across patients was less clear than in mice, possibly HLA-related.

Treatment here: oral pan-JAK inhibitor, 5-10 mg twice daily. Investigators sorted PBMCs to obtain both CD4+ and CD8+ T cells. The length of the CDR3 is 12 residues. The germline CDR1 and CDR2 sequences are GTSNPN and SVGIG (reference sequence). Between the trimmed V and J ends, which lost 5 bases and 5 bases, there was a span of 12 bases. RNA extraction and reverse transcription yielded cDNA as sequencing template. Libraries were prepared by immunoSEQ multiplex PCR; TCRdb keeps only in-frame clonotypes and omits some of them. Of around 210,000 clones in the sample, 64% were seen once. This chain links TRBV30 with TRBJ1-2; perhaps TRBD1 as D (5 bases). The sequence derives from a human donor with alopecia areata. Material: CD4+ T cells sorted from blood, obtained at week 4, from a patient treated with tofacitinib. The CDR3 is CAWVTGGYGYTF. The CDR3 DNA reads as TGTGCCTGGGTTACCGGGGGGTATGGCTACACCTTC.